The clone carrying this T cell receptor beta chain occurred a few times. The antigen remains unidentified. This sample was taken from a study of beta chain features in type 1 diabetes. Study-wide results and caveats: For type 1 diabetes patients, VDJ junctions showed fewer insertions and more deletions.

Every donor had blood drawn once into heparin, roughly 100 mL on average. Reverse transcription of all isolated RNA meant that expressed TCRB transcripts were sequenced. Some clones are missing from TCRdb's copy, which holds only in-frame ones; the method was immunoSEQ multiplex PCR. The table has under 900,000 clones, 15% to 20% seen once. CDR1 and CDR2 (germline): SGHTA, FQGTGA. The CDR3 is made up of 13 amino acids. Deletions cut 2 bases from V and 5 bases from J, with 7 bases between. The rearrangement joins TRBV7-3 to TRBJ2-1; D remains ambiguous. The TCR was taken from a woman younger than 35 in good health. The sequenced material came from naive CD4+ T cells from blood. CDR3 DNA: TGTGCCAGCAGCTTAGACTTGAACAATGAGCAGTTCTTC. Residues: CASSLDLNNEQFF.